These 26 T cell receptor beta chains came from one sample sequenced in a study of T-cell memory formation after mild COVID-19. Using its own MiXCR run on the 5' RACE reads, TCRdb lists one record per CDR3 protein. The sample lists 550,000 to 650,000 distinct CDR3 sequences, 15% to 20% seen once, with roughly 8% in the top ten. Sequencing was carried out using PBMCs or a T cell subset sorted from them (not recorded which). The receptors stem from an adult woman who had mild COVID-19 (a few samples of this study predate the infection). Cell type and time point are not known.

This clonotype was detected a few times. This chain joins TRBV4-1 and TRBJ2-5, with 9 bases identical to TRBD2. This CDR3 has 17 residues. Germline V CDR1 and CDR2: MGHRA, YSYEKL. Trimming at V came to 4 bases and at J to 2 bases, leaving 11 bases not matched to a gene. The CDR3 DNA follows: TGCGCCAGCAGCCGCACTCCCCTCGCGGGGGGGCAAGAGACCCAGTACTTC. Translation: CASSRTPLAGGQETQYF.

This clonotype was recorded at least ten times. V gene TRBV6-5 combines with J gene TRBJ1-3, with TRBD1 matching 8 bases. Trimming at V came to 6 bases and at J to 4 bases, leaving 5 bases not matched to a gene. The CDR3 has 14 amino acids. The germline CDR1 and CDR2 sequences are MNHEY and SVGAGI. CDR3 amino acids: CASRRDRSGNTIYF. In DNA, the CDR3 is TGTGCCAGCAGACGGGACAGGAGCGGAAACACCATATATTTT.

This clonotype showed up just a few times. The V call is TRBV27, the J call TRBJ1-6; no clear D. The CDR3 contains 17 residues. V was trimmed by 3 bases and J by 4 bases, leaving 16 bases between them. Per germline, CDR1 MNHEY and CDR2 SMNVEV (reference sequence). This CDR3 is CASSFVTQAGYNSPLHF. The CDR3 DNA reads TGTGCCAGCAGTTTCGTTACCCAGGCCGGGTATAATTCACCCCTCCACTTT.

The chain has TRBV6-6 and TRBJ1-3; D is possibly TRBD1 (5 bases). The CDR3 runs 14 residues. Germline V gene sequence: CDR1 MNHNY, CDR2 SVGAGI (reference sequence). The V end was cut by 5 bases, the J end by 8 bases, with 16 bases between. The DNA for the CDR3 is TGTGCCAGCAGTACCGGGACCGCGGTGGACACCATATATTTT. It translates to CASSTGTAVDTIYF.

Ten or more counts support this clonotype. CDR3 protein: CASSRITRGPPETQYF. For the CDR3, the DNA is TGTGCCAGCAGCAGAATCACTAGAGGTCCGCCAGAGACCCAGTACTTC. The rearrangement uses TRBV7-9 and TRBJ2-5, with D tentatively TRBD2 (5 bases). Germline CDR1 reads SEHNR; CDR2 reads FQNEAQ (reference sequence). The germline V and J ends were trimmed by 5 bases and 4 bases, with 20 bases remaining between them. The CDR3 has 16 residues. The full variable domain, in which reference TRBV7-9 and TRBJ2-5 provide the parts outside the CDR3, is DTGVSQNPRHKITKRGQNVTFRCDPISEHNRLYWYRQTLGQGPEFLTYFQNEAQLEKSRLLSDRFSAERPKGSFSTLEIQRTEQGDSAMYLCASSRITRGPPETQYFGPGTRLLVL.

The CDR3: CASSPVPGQGFGNYGYTF. CDR3 coding DNA: TGTGCCAGCAGCCCCGTCCCGGGACAGGGGTTCGGTAACTATGGCTACACCTTC. V is TRBV7-9 and J is TRBJ1-2, with 10 bases that match TRBD1. CDR3 length: 18 residues. V lost 5 bases, J lost 1 base, and 13 bases stayed unmatched. The germline gives CDR1 SEHNR, CDR2 FQNEAQ (reference sequence). The complete variable domain, with remaining parts taken from reference TRBV7-9 and TRBJ1-2, reads DTGVSQNPRHKITKRGQNVTFRCDPISEHNRLYWYRQTLGQGPEFLTYFQNEAQLEKSRLLSDRFSAERPKGSFSTLEIQRTEQGDSAMYLCASSPVPGQGFGNYGYTFGSGTRLTVV.

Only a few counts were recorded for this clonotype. In DNA, the CDR3 is TGTGCCAGCAGCCCGACAGGGATCCTAGCCAAAAACATTCAGTACTTC. This gives the protein CASSPTGILAKNIQYF. J is TRBJ2-4 and V is TRBV7-9; 7 bases align to TRBD1. The CDR3 is 16 residues long. The V and J ends lost 5 bases and 0 bases, in that order; junction bases with no gene match: 7. The V gene's germline CDR1 is SEHNR and CDR2 FQNEAQ (reference sequence).

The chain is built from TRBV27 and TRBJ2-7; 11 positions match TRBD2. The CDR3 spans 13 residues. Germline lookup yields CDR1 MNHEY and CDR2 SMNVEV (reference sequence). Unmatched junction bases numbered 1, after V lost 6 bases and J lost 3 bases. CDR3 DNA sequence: TGTGCCAGCAGGACTAGCGGGAACTACGAGCAGTACTTC. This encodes CASRTSGNYEQYF.

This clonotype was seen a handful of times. The CDR3 coding sequence is TGTGCCAGAGGGACAGACCAAGAGACCCAGTACTTC. This encodes CARGTDQETQYF. The chain links TRBV3-1 to TRBJ2-5; TRBD1 matches at 7 bases. This CDR3 spans 12 amino acids. Losses at the gene ends were 9 bases for V and 0 bases for J; bases not matched to a gene: 1. Germline CDR1 LGHDT, CDR2 YNNKEL (reference sequence).

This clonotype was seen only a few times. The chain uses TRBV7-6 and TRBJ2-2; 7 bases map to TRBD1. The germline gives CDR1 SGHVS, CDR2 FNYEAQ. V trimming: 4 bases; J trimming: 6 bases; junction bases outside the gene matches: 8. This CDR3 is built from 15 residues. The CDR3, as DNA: TGTGCCAGCAGCTCGGGACAGACCTACGCCGGGGAGCTGTTTTTT. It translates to CASSSGQTYAGELFF.

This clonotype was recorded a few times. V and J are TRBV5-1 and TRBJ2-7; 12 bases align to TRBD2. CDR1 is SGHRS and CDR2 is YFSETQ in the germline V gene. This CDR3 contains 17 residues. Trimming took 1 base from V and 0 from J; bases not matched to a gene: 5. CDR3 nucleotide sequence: TGCGCCAGCAGCTTGACTAGCGGGGGGTCATTCTCCTACGAGCAGTACTTC. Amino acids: CASSLTSGGSFSYEQYF.

The CDR3 coding sequence is TGTGCCACCAGTGAAGCGGGAGGCTACGAGCAGTACTTC. Translation: CATSEAGGYEQYF. This chain links TRBV24-1 with TRBJ2-7; 9 nucleotides line up with TRBD2. Germline V gene sequence: CDR1 KGHDR, CDR2 SFDVKD. The CDR3 spans 13 residues. J gave up 3 bases and V 4 bases, and 0 bases lay outside the gene matches.

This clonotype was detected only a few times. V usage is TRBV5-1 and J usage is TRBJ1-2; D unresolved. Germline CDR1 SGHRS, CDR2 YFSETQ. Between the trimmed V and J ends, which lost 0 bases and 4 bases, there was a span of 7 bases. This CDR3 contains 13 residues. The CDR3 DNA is TGCGCCAGCAGCTTGGCAGACCCCTATGGCTACACCTTC. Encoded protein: CASSLADPYGYTF.

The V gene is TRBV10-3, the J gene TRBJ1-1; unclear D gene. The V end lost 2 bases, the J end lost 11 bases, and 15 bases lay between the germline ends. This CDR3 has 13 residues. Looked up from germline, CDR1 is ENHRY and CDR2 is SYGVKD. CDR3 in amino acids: CAISEPRTLSAFF. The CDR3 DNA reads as TGTGCCATCAGTGAGCCCCGGACCCTGTCCGCTTTCTTT.

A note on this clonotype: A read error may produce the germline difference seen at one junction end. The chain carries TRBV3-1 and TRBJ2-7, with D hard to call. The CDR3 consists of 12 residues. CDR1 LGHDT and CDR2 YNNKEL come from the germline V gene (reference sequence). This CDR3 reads CASSQADSRRSF. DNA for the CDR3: TGTGCCAGCAGCCAAGCTGACTCCAGACGGTCCTTC.

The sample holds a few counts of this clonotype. CDR3 protein: CASSLNGDSYNEQFF. As DNA, the CDR3 is TGCGCCAGCAGCTTGAACGGGGACTCCTACAATGAGCAGTTCTTC. The chain recombines TRBV5-1 with TRBJ2-1, with a possible D match to TRBD2 (5 bases). Trimming took off 1 base at V and 0 bases at J, with 8 bases between the two ends. Germline CDR1 and CDR2: SGHRS and YFSETQ. CDR3 size: 15 residues. The complete variable domain, with remaining parts taken from reference TRBV5-1 and TRBJ2-1, reads KAGVTQTPRYLIKTRGQQVTLSCSPISGHRSVSWYQQTPGQGLQFLFEYFSETQRNKGNFPGRFSGRQFSNSRSEMNVSTLELGDSALYLCASSLNGDSYNEQFFGPGTRLTVL.

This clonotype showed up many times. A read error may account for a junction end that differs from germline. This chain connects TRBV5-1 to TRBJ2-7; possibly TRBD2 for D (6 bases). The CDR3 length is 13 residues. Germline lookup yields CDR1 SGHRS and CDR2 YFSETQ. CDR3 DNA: TGTGCCAGCAGCTTAACGGGGGCCTACGAGCAGTACTTC. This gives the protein CASSLTGAYEQYF.

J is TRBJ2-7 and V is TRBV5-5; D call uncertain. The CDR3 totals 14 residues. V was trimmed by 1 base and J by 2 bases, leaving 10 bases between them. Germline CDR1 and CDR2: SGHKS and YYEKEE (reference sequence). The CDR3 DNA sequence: TGTGCCAGCAGCTTGATGGACGGACCCTACGAGCAGTACTTC. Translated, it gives CASSLMDGPYEQYF. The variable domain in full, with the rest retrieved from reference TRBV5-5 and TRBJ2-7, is DAGVTQSPTHLIKTRGQQVTLRCSPISGHKSVSWYQQVLGQGPQFIFQYYEKEERGRGNFPDRFSARQFPNYSSELNVNALLLGDSALYLCASSLMDGPYEQYFGPGTRLTVT.

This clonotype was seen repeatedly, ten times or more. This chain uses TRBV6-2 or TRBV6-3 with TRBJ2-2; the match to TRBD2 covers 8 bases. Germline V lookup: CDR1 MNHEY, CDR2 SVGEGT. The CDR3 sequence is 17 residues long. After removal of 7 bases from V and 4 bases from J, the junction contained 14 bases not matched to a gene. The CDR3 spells CASILTPGLGATGELFF. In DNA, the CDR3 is TGTGCCAGCATTTTAACCCCGGGACTAGGGGCCACCGGGGAGCTGTTTTTT.

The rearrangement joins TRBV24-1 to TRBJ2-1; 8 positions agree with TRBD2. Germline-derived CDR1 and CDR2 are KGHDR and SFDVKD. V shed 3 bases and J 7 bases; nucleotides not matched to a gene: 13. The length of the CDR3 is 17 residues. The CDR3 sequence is CATSDPTGTSTPNEQFF. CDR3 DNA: TGTGCCACCAGTGATCCGACCGGGACTAGTACCCCTAATGAGCAGTTCTTC.

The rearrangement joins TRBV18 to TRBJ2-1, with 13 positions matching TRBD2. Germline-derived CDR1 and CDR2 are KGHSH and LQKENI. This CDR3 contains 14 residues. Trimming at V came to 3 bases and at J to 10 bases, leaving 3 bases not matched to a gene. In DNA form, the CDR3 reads TGTGCCAGCTCACCGACTAGCGGGGGGCCGGAGCAGTTCTTC. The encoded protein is CASSPTSGGPEQFF. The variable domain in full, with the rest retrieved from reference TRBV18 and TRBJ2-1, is NAGVMQNPRHLVRRRGQEARLRCSPMKGHSHVYWYRQLPEEGLKFMVYLQKENIIDESGMPKERFSAEFPKEGPSILRIQQVVRGDSAAYFCASSPTSGGPEQFFGPGTRLTVL.

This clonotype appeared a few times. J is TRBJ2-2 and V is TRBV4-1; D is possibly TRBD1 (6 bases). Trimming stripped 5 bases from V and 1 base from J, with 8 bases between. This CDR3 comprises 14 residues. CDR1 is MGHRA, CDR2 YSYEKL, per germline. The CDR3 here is CASSWDKNTGELFF. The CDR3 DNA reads TGCGCCAGCAGCTGGGACAAGAACACCGGGGAGCTGTTTTTT.

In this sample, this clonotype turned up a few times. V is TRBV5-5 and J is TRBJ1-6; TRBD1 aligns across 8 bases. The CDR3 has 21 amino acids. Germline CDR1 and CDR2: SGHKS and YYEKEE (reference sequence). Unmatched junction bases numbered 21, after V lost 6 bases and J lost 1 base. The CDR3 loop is CASTLEPGQALQGSYNSPLHF. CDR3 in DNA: TGTGCCAGCACCCTGGAGCCGGGACAGGCCCTGCAGGGGTCCTATAATTCACCCCTCCACTTT.

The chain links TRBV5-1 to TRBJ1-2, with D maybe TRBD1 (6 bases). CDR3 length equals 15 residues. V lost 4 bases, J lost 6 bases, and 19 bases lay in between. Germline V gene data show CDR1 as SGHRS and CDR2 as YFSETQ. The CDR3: CASSPSGAGINGYTF. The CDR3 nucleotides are TGCGCCAGCAGCCCCTCAGGGGCCGGCATCAATGGCTACACCTTC.

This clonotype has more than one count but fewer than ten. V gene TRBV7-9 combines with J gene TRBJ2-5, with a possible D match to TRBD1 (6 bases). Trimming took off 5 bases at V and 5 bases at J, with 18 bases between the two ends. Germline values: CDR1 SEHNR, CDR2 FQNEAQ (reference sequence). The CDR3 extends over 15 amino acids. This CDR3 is CASSAQGLKEETQYF. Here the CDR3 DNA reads TGTGCCAGCAGCGCACAGGGTCTAAAAGAGGAGACCCAGTACTTC.

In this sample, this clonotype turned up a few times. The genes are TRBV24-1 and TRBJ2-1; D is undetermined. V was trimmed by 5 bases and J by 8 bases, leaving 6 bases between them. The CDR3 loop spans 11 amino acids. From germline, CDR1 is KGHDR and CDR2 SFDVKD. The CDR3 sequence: CATSGYDEQFF. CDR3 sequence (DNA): TGTGCCACCAGTGGTTACGATGAGCAGTTCTTC.